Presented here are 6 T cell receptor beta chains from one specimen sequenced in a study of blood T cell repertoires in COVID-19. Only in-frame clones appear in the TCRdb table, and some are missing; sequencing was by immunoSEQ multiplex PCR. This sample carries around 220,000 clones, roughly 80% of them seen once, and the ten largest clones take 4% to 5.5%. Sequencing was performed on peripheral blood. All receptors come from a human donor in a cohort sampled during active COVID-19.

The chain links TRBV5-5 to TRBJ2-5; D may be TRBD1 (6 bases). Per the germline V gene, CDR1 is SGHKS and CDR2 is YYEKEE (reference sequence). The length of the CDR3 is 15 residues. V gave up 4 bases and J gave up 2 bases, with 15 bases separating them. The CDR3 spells CASSGGTTLQETQYF. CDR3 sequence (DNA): TGTGCCAGCAGCGGTGGGACAACCTTACAAGAGACCCAGTACTTC.

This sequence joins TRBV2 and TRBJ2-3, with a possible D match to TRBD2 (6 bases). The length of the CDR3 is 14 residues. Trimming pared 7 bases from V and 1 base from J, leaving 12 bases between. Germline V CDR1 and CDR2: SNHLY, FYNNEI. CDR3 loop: CASNGLLRTDTQYF. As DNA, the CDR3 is TGTGCCAGCAATGGACTACTGCGCACAGATACGCAGTATTTT. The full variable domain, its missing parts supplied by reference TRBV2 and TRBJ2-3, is EPEVTQTPSHQVTQMGQEVILRCVPISNHLYFYWYRQILGQKVEFLVSFYNNEISEKSEIFDDQFSVERPDGSNFTLKIRSTKLEDSAMYFCASNGLLRTDTQYFGPGTRLTVL.

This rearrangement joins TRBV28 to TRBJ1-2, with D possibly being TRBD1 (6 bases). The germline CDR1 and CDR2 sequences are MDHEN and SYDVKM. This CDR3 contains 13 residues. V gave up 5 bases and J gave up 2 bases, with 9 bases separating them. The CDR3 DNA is TGTGCCAGCAGTGCCGGACAGAACTATGGCTACACCTTC. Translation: CASSAGQNYGYTF.

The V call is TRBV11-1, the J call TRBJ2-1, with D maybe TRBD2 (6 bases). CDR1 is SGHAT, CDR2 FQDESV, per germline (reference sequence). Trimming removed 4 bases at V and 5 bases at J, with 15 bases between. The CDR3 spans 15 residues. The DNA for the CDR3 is TGTGCCAGCAGCTCCCGGGCCGGCGGGGACAATGAGCAGTTCTTC. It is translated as CASSSRAGGDNEQFF.

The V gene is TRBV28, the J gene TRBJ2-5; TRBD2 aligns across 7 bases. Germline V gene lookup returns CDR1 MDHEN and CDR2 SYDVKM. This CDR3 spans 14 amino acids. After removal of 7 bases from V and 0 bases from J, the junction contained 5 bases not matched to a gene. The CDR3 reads CASTRSGYQETQYF. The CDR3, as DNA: TGTGCCAGCACTCGTAGCGGGTACCAAGAGACCCAGTACTTC.

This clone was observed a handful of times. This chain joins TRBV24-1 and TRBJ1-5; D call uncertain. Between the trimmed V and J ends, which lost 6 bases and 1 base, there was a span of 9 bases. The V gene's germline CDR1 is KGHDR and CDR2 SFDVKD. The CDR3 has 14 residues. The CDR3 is CATSPPGSNQPQHF. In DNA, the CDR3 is TGTGCCACCAGTCCCCCGGGGAGCAATCAGCCCCAGCATTTT.